This T cell receptor (beta chain) was sequenced for a study of CD8 T cells in Susac syndrome. The V gene lost 0 bases and the J gene lost 0 bases, with 11 bases spanning the gap. The CDR3 length is 16 residues. The germline CDR1 and CDR2 sequences are LGHNA and YNFKEQ. High-throughput TCR beta sequencing covered peripheral CD8+ and CD4+ T cells. Patients with stable or active relapsing-remitting disease, all of them treatment-naive, made up the multiple sclerosis controls. Negative isolation yielded CD8+ and CD4+ T cells; FACS enriched TEMRA cells. Reverse transcription of roughly 0.5 to 1 ug RNA was carried out with random hexamers. The authors amplified TCR beta CDR3 across 54 Vbeta and 13 Jbeta using immunoSEQ multiplex PCR. TCRdb ran MiXCR on the immunoSEQ multiplex PCR reads and lists one entry per CDR3 protein. The sample has under 150,000 distinct CDR3 sequences, around 91% seen once; the top ten hold around 0.22%.

The chain uses TRBV4-2 and TRBJ1-1; D is undetermined. Sequenced material: CD8+ T cells from PBMCs. The clonotype originates from a human donor with multiple sclerosis. CDR3 in amino acids: CASSQDPVSLNTEAFF. The CDR3 nucleotides read TGTGCCAGCAGCCAAGATCCAGTCTCCTTGAACACTGAAGCTTTCTTT.